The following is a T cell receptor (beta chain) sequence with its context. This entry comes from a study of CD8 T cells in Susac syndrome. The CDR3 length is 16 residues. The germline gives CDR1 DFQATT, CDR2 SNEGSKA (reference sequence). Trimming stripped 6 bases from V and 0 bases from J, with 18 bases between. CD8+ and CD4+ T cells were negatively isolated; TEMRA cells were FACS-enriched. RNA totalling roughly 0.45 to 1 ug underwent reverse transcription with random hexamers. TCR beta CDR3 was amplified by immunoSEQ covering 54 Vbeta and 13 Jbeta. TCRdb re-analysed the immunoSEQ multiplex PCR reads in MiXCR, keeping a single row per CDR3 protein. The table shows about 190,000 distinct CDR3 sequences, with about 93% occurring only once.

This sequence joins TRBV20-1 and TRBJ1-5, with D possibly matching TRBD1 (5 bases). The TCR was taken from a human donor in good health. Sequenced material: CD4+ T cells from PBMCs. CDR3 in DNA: TGCAGTGCGCAAGACCCGACAGCTTATAGCAATCAGCCCCAGCATTTT. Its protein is CSAQDPTAYSNQPQHF.